These T cell receptor beta chains were read from a single sample in a study of control samples from healthy donors and cancer patients. Measured with immunoSEQ multiplex PCR; TCRdb has only the in-frame clones, and not every one. The sample consists of 70,000 to 90,000 clones, about 87% of them appearing once. Source material: PBMCs. The receptors derive from a woman aged 55-75 years with head and neck cancer. CDR3s include the opening cysteine and the closing phenylalanine or tryptophan. A D gene is named only where the DNA matches it firmly. The size entry is marked missing in some rows and otherwise reads once, few, many or a size class.

abundance	v_gene	j_gene	d_gene	CDR3aa	CDR3nt
NA	TRBV28	TRBJ2-7	NA	CASSFMAGATYEQYF	TGTGCCAGCAGTTTCATGGCAGGGGCTACCTACGAGCAGTACTTC
NA	TRBV28	TRBJ1-2	NA	CASSLFRHYGYTF	TGTGCCAGCAGTTTATTTCGGCACTATGGCTACACCTTC
NA	TRBV18	TRBJ2-5	NA	CASSPSGVGLQETQYF	TGTGCCAGCTCACCTTCCGGGGTGGGGCTGCAAGAGACCCAGTACTTC
once	TRBV12-5	TRBJ1-4	TRBD1	CASGTGNRGTNEKLFF	TGTGCTAGTGGTACCGGGAACAGGGGAACTAATGAAAAACTGTTTTTT
NA	TRBV14	TRBJ2-2	NA	CASSQEGLTRSTGELFF	TGTGCCAGCAGCCAAGAAGGTCTGACTCGGAGCACCGGGGAGCTGTTTTTT
NA	TRBV3-1/TRBV3-2	TRBJ2-5	NA	CASSQDLRRETQYF	TGTGCCAGCAGCCAAGATCTGCGGCGAGAGACCCAGTACTTC
NA	TRBV24-1	TRBJ2-7	NA	CATRAGLGLSYEQYF	TGTGCCACCAGGGCCGGCTTAGGGCTGTCCTACGAGCAGTACTTC
once	TRBV6-5	TRBJ2-7	NA	CASTLSARATYEQYF	TGTGCCAGCACCCTCTCCGCGCGAGCCACCTACGAGCAGTACTTC
NA	TRBV5-1	TRBJ2-5	NA	CASRTGQQETQYF	TGCGCCAGCAGGACGGGACAACAAGAGACCCAGTACTTC
NA	TRBV27	TRBJ1-3	NA	CASRGTSGNTIYF	TGTGCCAGCAGGGGCACCTCTGGAAACACCATATATTTT
once	TRBV19	TRBJ1-3	NA	CASSVQGGNTIYF	TGTGCCAGTAGTGTCCAGGGAGGAAACACCATATATTTT
once	TRBV5-4	TRBJ2-3	TRBD2	CASRISGSTDTQYF	TGTGCCAGCAGGATTAGCGGGAGCACAGATACGCAGTATTTT
NA	TRBV3-1/TRBV3-2	TRBJ1-2	NA	CASSQVDNYGYTF	TGTGCCAGCAGCCAAGTGGATAACTATGGCTACACCTTC
NA	TRBV19	TRBJ1-5	NA	CASSADFSQPQHF	TGTGCCAGTAGTGCGGATTTCAGTCAGCCCCAGCATTTT
NA	TRBV7-2	TRBJ2-7	NA	CASSLVALFSYEQYF	TGTGCCAGCAGCTTAGTTGCACTATTCTCCTACGAGCAGTACTTC
NA	TRBV10-3	TRBJ2-4	NA	CAISPSMWAKNIQYF	TGTGCCATCAGTCCGTCTATGTGGGCCAAAAACATTCAGTACTTC